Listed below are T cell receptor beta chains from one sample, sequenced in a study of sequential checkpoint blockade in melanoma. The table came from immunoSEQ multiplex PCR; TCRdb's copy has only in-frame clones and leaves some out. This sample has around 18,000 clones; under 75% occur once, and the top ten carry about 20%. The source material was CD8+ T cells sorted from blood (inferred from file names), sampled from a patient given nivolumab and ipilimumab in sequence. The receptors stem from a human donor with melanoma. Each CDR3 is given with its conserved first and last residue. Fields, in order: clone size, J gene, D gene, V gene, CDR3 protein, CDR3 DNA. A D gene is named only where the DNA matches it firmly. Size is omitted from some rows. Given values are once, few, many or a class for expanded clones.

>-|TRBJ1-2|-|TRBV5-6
CASSFRGELIYYGYTF
TGTGCCAGCAGCTTCCGTGGTGAGCTCATCTACTATGGCTACACCTTC
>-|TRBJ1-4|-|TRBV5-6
CASSLGATVSNEKLFF
TGTGCCAGCAGCTTGGGGGCTACGGTCAGTAATGAAAAACTGTTTTTT
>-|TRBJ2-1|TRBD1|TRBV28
CASTTDRAYNEQFF
TGTGCCAGCACTACGGACAGGGCTTACAATGAGCAGTTCTTC
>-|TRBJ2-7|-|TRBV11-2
CASSPQDRGEQYF
TGTGCCAGCAGCCCGCAAGACAGAGGCGAGCAGTACTTC
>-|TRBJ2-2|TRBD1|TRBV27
CASSFPTGGELFF
TGTGCCAGCAGTTTCCCGACAGGGGGGGAGCTGTTTTTT
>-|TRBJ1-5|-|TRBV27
CASSNSRIPQHF
TGTGCCAGCAGTAACTCCCGTATTCCCCAGCATTTT
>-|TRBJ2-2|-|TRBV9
CASSVVANTGELFF
TGTGCCAGCAGCGTAGTGGCTAACACCGGGGAGCTGTTTTTT
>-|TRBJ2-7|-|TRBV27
CASSLFRSLAAYEQYF
TGTGCCAGCAGTTTATTCAGAAGCCTAGCTGCCTACGAGCAGTACTTC
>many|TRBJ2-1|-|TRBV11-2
CASSPLHSSSYNEQFF
TGTGCCAGCAGCCCACTTCATAGCAGCTCCTACAATGAGCAGTTCTTC
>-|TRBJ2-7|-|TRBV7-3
CASSPEGTVYEQYF
TGTGCCAGCAGCCCGGAGGGGACGGTCTACGAGCAGTACTTC